This T cell receptor (beta chain) appears in the sequencing data of a study of blood T cells in healthy people across ages. A sample-barcoded 5' primer and a J-beta primer mix were used in a second PCR of roughly 7 to 11 cycles. Per sample, CDR3-containing paired-end reads numbered at least 2.5 million. A single record per CDR3 protein comes from TCRdb applying MiXCR to the 5' RACE reads. There are over 1,500,000 distinct CDR3 sequences in the sample; about 39% occur only once, and more than 20% lies in the top ten. This clonotype has just a few counts. With V trimmed by 5 bases and J by 5 bases, 16 bases remained unmatched. The length of the CDR3 is 17 residues. CDR1 and CDR2 (germline): SGHRS, YFSETQ. Ten milliliters of peripheral blood were drawn from each donor into EDTA-treated tubes.

The material sequenced was blood. The clonotype was recovered from a human donor in good health. This chain connects TRBV5-1 to TRBJ2-1; 7 bases are shared with TRBD1. This chain's CDR3 is CASRTGSVVGEHNEQFF. The DNA of the CDR3 is TGCGCCAGCAGGACAGGGAGCGTGGTAGGTGAACACAATGAGCAGTTCTTC. Supplemented by reference TRBV5-1 and TRBJ2-1, the full variable domain reads KAGVTQTPRYLIKTRGQQVTLSCSPISGHRSVSWYQQTPGQGLQFLFEYFSETQRNKGNFPGRFSGRQFSNSRSEMNVSTLELGDSALYLCASRTGSVVGEHNEQFFGPGTRLTVL.